This TCR beta chain is drawn from a study of vaccination and CD4 T cells after COVID-19. About this clonotype itself: Its specificity is not known.

The CDR3 is 16 amino acids. J was trimmed by 2 bases and V by 3 bases; bases with no gene match: 7. Per the germline V gene, CDR1 is SGHDT and CDR2 is YYEEEE. Indicated treatment: roughly 11-day PBMC culture with coronavirus spike peptide pools or control peptides (ViraFEST assay). Sequence data for DNA of cultured CD4+ T cells were generated by the Oncomine TCR Beta short-read assay. TCRdb reanalysed the PCR reads using MiXCR and keeps one entry per CDR3 protein. The top ten clones hold roughly 17% of a sample with around 15,000 distinct CDR3 sequences, roughly 51% of them seen once. The specimen was CD4+ T cells from blood, cultured in vitro. The rearrangement uses TRBV5-6 and TRBJ1-2; TRBD1 aligns across 10 bases. This clonotype originated in a human donor who had recovered from COVID-19. The CDR3 DNA reads TGTGCCAGCAGCTGGACTAGGGACAGGGGCAACTATGGCTACACCTTC. Translation gives CASSWTRDRGNYGYTF.